This TCR beta chain was documented in a study of T cell repertoires in cytomegalovirus infection. Study-level background: The authors used CMV epitopes that were HLA-C-restricted (recently identified) and HLA-B-restricted (well studied). It can be stated that public TCR beta signatures indicated CMV infection as well as a matching HLA type. Overall study findings and caveats: There were HLA-C-restricted CMV-specific TCR beta clonotypes dominating the ex vivo response. Summed public TCR beta family frequency identified CMV carriers bearing the relevant HLA.

Details on this clonotype: Its antigen is not known.

Each CDR3 protein gets one entry after TCRdb re-called the reads with MiXCR. The sample carries some 700,000 distinct CDR3 sequences, about 30% recorded once. The CDR3 has 17 amino acids. Unmatched junction bases numbered 13, after V lost 0 bases and J lost 7 bases. The germline V gene encodes CDR1 DFQATT and CDR2 SNEGSKA (reference sequence). The chain combines TRBV20-1 with TRBJ2-7; the match to TRBD2 covers 12 bases. This receptor was identified in a human donor in good health (CMV status not recorded). Some clones in this sample may be carry-over from other donors' samples. Source: cultured PBMCs, taken from culture after CMV antigen stimulation. CDR3 nucleotides: TGCAGTGCTAGAGAAGAACCGCTAGCGGGGGGGCCTGATGAGCAGTACTTC. Residues: CSAREEPLAGGPDEQYF.